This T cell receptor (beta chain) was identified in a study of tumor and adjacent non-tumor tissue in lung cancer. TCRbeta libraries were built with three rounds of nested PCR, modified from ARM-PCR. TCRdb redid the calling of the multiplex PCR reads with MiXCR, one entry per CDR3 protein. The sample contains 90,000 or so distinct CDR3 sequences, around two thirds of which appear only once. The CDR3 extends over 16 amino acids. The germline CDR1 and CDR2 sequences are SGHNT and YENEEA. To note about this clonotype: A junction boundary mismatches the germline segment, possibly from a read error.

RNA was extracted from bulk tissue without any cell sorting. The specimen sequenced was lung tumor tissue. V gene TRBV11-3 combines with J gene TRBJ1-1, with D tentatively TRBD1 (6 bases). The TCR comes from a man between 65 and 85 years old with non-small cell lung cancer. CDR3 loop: CANSCSGTNMNIEAFF. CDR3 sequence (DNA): TGTGCTAACAGCTGCAGCGGGACAAATATGAACATTGAAGCTTTCTTT.